This is a list of T cell receptor beta chains from one sample in a study of blood T cells in healthy people across ages. TCRdb re-derived calls from the 5' RACE reads in MiXCR, one entry per CDR3 protein. The sample contains roughly 930,000 distinct CDR3 sequences, around 48% of which appear only once. Sample: blood. The origin of the receptors is a man aged 30 to 39 in good health. Both conserved end residues are part of each CDR3.

cdr3_length v_call cdr3_aa
15 TRBV28 CASSLSGPGADTQYF
14 TRBV2 CASRQEVTTDTQYF
12 TRBV3-1 CASSQKGHEQYF
14 TRBV4-1 CASSQGYGIYEQYF
16 TRBV6-1 CASSPRGGGGNQPQHF
14 TRBV6-5 CASSILAPTDTQYF
12 TRBV7-2 CASSLLQAGEQF
14 TRBV30 CAWIRGFGYNEQFF
13 TRBV10-3 CAISVSRLDTQYF
18 TRBV6-1 CASSEAGSFVSGANVLTF
13 TRBV20-1 CSAPRQGASGYTF
16 TRBV3-1 CASSLGLAAGNNEQFF
14 TRBV3-1 CASSRATGNYGYTF
14 TRBV5-6 CASSQTGAGNTIYF
13 TRBV28 CASSFEGFGGYTF
15 TRBV6-6 CASSPPDRGTDTQYF
12 TRBV20-1 CSARGSPYEQYF
15 TRBV4-3 CASSQDQGTWGGYTF
14 TRBV4-1 CASSLSGVDNEQFF
13 TRBV11-3 CASSLNTGYGYTF
15 TRBV20-1 CSAPGQGGGANVLTF
14 TRBV5-1 CASTLGGFSYEQYF